This T cell receptor beta chain was identified during a study of response to subunit inactivated influenza vaccine. Study results and limitations: A suggestion made by the authors is that each seasonal influenza vaccination recruits few new T cells.

Details on this clonotype: What it binds is not known.

TCRdb processed the RT-PCR reads anew with MiXCR; each CDR3 protein has one entry. The sample lists about 500,000 distinct CDR3 sequences; about 15% were seen once. Trimming removed 2 bases from V and 6 bases from J; junction bases left unmatched: 15. This CDR3 has 17 residues. Germline-derived CDR1 and CDR2 are SGDLS and YYNGEE. The receptor's source is a man aged 45-69 years who received an inactivated influenza vaccine. The source was CD4+ T cells sorted from PBMCs, collected less than 30 months after vaccination. The chain combines TRBV9 with TRBJ2-3; TRBD2 aligns across 7 bases. The CDR3 reads CASSVNHGPGGMDTQYF. In nucleotides, the CDR3 is TGTGCCAGCAGCGTGAATCATGGGCCGGGGGGAATGGATACGCAGTATTTT.